Listed below are T cell receptor beta chains from one sample, sequenced in a study of blood T cell repertoires in COVID-19. Generated by immunoSEQ multiplex PCR, the TCRdb table keeps only in-frame clones and is missing some. The sample consists of tens of thousands of clones, around 79% of them appearing once. The sample comprised peripheral blood. The origin of the receptors is a man aged 50 to 60 with active or convalescent COVID-19. Both conserved end residues are part of each CDR3. The order of the fields is CDR3 length, clone size, J gene, V gene, D gene, CDR3 DNA, CDR3 protein. A D gene is named only where the DNA matches it firmly. Rows give clone size only sometimes, using once, few, many, or a class for an expanded clone.

>15|-|TRBJ1-6|TRBV3-1/TRBV3-2|TRBD1
TGTGCCAGCAGCCGAACGGACAGGGAGAATTCACCCCTCCACTTT
CASSRTDRENSPLHF
>16|once|TRBJ1-1|TRBV5-4|TRBD1
TGTGCCAGCAGCTACCCCACAGGGGGCACGAACACTGAAGCTTTCTTT
CASSYPTGGTNTEAFF
>14|once|TRBJ1-1|TRBV5-1|-
TGCGCCAGCAGCCCGGTGGAGGGTATGACTGAAGCTTTCTTT
CASSPVEGMTEAFF
>13|-|TRBJ1-2|TRBV7-3|-
TGTGCCAGCAGCGCGGGACCTGACTATGGCTACACCTTC
CASSAGPDYGYTF
>13|-|TRBJ1-3|TRBV7-2|-
TGTGCCAGCAGCTTAGCCACTGGAAACACCATATATTTT
CASSLATGNTIYF
>15|-|TRBJ1-2|TRBV5-6|TRBD1
TGTGCCAGCAGCCTCCCGGGACAGCCGGGCTATGGCTACACCTTC
CASSLPGQPGYGYTF
>13|few|TRBJ1-2|TRBV28|-
TGTGCCAGCACGATTGGGGGGGCCTATGGCTACACCTTC
CASTIGGAYGYTF
>13|-|TRBJ2-5|TRBV3-1/TRBV3-2|-
TGTGCCAGCAGCCTTACTATCCAAGAGACCCAGTACTTC
CASSLTIQETQYF
>14|-|TRBJ1-6|TRBV7-2|TRBD1
TGTGCCAGCAGCCCAGACAGGGGTTATTCACCCCTCCACTTT
CASSPDRGYSPLHF
>17|-|TRBJ1-6|TRBV6-2/TRBV6-3|TRBD1
TGTGCCAGCAGCCCCACAGGGGGAAGGGGCAATCTTTCACCCCTCCACTTT
CASSPTGGRGNLSPLHF
>15|-|TRBJ1-1|TRBV3-1/TRBV3-2|-
TGTGCCAGCAGCGGCCCTGCAGGGGCGGACACTGAAGCTTTCTTT
CASSGPAGADTEAFF
>15|-|TRBJ2-1|TRBV7-6|TRBD1
TGTGCCAGCAGCTTCACAGGGGGCGACTACAATGAGCAGTTCTTC
CASSFTGGDYNEQFF
>14|-|TRBJ2-7|TRBV7-2|-
TGTGCCAGCAGCTTAGATAAGGGGTCCTACGAGCAGTACTTC
CASSLDKGSYEQYF
>12|-|TRBJ1-2|TRBV6-1|TRBD1
TGTGCCAGCAGGGAAGGACAGGGTGGCTACACCTTC
CASREGQGGYTF
>18|-|TRBJ2-2|TRBV5-1|-
TGCGCCAGCAGCTTCACCACGGGGGGCGAGGCCGTGACCGGGGAGCTGTTTTTT
CASSFTTGGEAVTGELFF
>12|-|TRBJ1-2|TRBV19|-
TGTGCCAGCCTCGCGGGTGGCTATGGCTACACCTTC
CASLAGGYGYTF
>15|-|TRBJ2-7|TRBV15|TRBD1
TGTGCCACCAGCAGTCCTATACAGGGGAACTACGAGCAGTACTTC
CATSSPIQGNYEQYF
>16|-|TRBJ2-3|TRBV10-3|TRBD2
TGTGCCATCAGTGACGGGGGGTTCGCTAGCACAGATACGCAGTATTTT
CAISDGGFASTDTQYF
>16|-|TRBJ1-2|TRBV18|-
TGTGCCAGCTCACCAATTGGTCATGGACAGAGCTATGGCTACACCTTC
CASSPIGHGQSYGYTF
>15|-|TRBJ2-3|TRBV29-1|TRBD2
TGCAGCGTGGGGGGACTAGCGGGAGGCACAGATACGCAGTATTTT
CSVGGLAGGTDTQYF
>13|-|TRBJ1-1|TRBV30|-
TGTGCCTGGAGTTTACAGGGGAACACTGAAGCTTTCTTT
CAWSLQGNTEAFF
>16|-|TRBJ2-1|TRBV6-5|-
TGTGCCAGCAGTTACCGACGGGGGGCCTCCTACAATGAGCAGTTCTTC
CASSYRRGASYNEQFF
>15|-|TRBJ2-3|TRBV6-2/TRBV6-3|TRBD1
TGTGCCAGCAGTCGGGACAGGGGCCCCTTGGATACGCAGTATTTT
CASSRDRGPLDTQYF
>15|few|TRBJ2-1|TRBV6-1|TRBD2
TGTGCCAGCAGTGAATGGCGGGGGGGGAACAATGAGCAGTTCTTC
CASSEWRGGNNEQFF
>15|-|TRBJ2-7|TRBV10-2|TRBD1
TGCGCCAGCAGGGATGACCGGGACAGGGACTACGAGCAGTACTTC
CASRDDRDRDYEQYF
>16|once|TRBJ2-5|TRBV5-4|TRBD1
TGTGCCAGCAGCTTTGCGACCGCAGGGGGCGCGGAGACCCAGTACTTC
CASSFATAGGAETQYF
>14|-|TRBJ2-2|TRBV6-4|-
TGTGCCAGCAGTGACTCGATAGAGGTCGGGGAGCTGTTTTTT
CASSDSIEVGELFF
>15|-|TRBJ1-1|TRBV6-5|-
TGTGCCAGCAGTTACTCGACCAGGGAATGGGCTGAAGCTTTCTTT
CASSYSTREWAEAFF
>15|few|TRBJ2-2|TRBV10-3|TRBD2
TGTGCCATCAGCGACGGGACTAGGAACACCGGGGAGCTGTTTTTT
CAISDGTRNTGELFF
>15|once|TRBJ2-5|TRBV11-2|-
TGTGCCAGCAGCTTACTAGTGGGGGGGCAGGAGACCCAGTACTTC
CASSLLVGGQETQYF
>17|-|TRBJ1-2|TRBV12-5|TRBD1
TGTGCTAGTGGCAAAGATATTGGGGACAGGGGTTACTATGGCTACACCTTC
CASGKDIGDRGYYGYTF
>15|-|TRBJ1-4|TRBV27|-
TGTGCCAGCAGTTTACTCGGGGGGGATAGGGGAAAACTGTTTTTT
CASSLLGGDRGKLFF
>15|-|TRBJ2-5|TRBV18|TRBD1
TGTGCCAGCTCACCAGTGGCAGGGGGCGGAGAGACCCAGTACTTC
CASSPVAGGGETQYF
>14|-|TRBJ2-7|TRBV4-2|TRBD2
TGTGCCAGCAGCCTCCGGACTAGCTCCTACGAGCAGTACTTC
CASSLRTSSYEQYF
>15|few|TRBJ2-2|TRBV4-2|TRBD1
TGTGCCAGCAGCAAAGTCGGGCAGGGGGACGGGGAGCTGTTTTTT
CASSKVGQGDGELFF
>12|-|TRBJ1-2|TRBV4-1|-
TGCGCCAGCAGCCAAGAAGGGGTAAAAGCGACCTTC
CASSQEGVKATF
>13|-|TRBJ2-2|TRBV5-4|-
TGTGCCAGCAGCTTCCAGGGGAGCGGGGAGCTGTTTTTT
CASSFQGSGELFF
>14|-|TRBJ1-2|TRBV5-1|-
TGCGCCAGCAGCACCGGGGGGGGTAGCTATGGCTACACCTTC
CASSTGGGSYGYTF
>15|-|TRBJ2-3|TRBV5-6|TRBD2
TGTGCCAGCAGCCCGGGACTAGCGGGGGTGGATACGCAGTATTTT
CASSPGLAGVDTQYF
>13|-|TRBJ2-1|TRBV24-1|-
TGTGCCACCAGTGATTTTGGACGGGGTGAGCAGTTCTTC
CATSDFGRGEQFF
>12|few|TRBJ2-7|TRBV7-2|-
TGTGCCAGCAGCTTAGCCACCTACGAGCAGTACTTC
CASSLATYEQYF
>14|-|TRBJ1-2|TRBV11-2|-
TGTGCCAGCAGCCTCAACCAGGGGATTTATGGCTACACCTTC
CASSLNQGIYGYTF
>16|-|TRBJ2-5|TRBV2|TRBD2
TGTGCCAGCAAAGGGAGGGCGGGGCCGGACCAAGAGACCCAGTACTTC
CASKGRAGPDQETQYF
>15|few|TRBJ2-2|TRBV11-2|-
TGTGCCAGCAGCTTCAGGGGTCAGGGGTCCGGGGAGCTGTTTTTT
CASSFRGQGSGELFF
>14|-|TRBJ2-7|TRBV3-1/TRBV3-2|-
TGTGCCAGCAGCCGCCCCACTCCTGCCGACGAGCAGTACTTC
CASSRPTPADEQYF
>13|-|TRBJ2-1|TRBV6-5|-
TGTGCCAGCAGCATGAACCCTCGGAATGAGCAGTTCTTC
CASSMNPRNEQFF
>15|few|TRBJ1-5|TRBV5-4|-
TGTGCCAGCAGCTTGGACGGGTTTAGCAATCAGCCCCAGCATTTT
CASSLDGFSNQPQHF
>15|-|TRBJ1-1|TRBV7-9|TRBD1
TGTGCCAGCAGCTCCCCGGGACAGGGGGCCCCTGAAGCTTTCTTT
CASSSPGQGAPEAFF
>14|-|TRBJ1-1|TRBV6-6|-
TGTGCCAGCAGCCTCGTACAGCCGAACACTGAAGCTTTCTTT
CASSLVQPNTEAFF